The clone carrying this T cell receptor beta chain was seen just once. This entry comes from a study of cytomegalovirus exposure and HLA in healthy donors. Study as a whole: Roughly 89 million unique TCR sequences came from HLA-typed donors in an early release.

PCR employed 60 Vbeta and 13 Jbeta primers. Here immunoSEQ multiplex PCR was the method, and the copy in TCRdb shows in-frame clones only, minus some. The table lists around 150,000 clones, about 64% of them singletons. The CDR3 covers 15 residues. Trimming cost V 2 bases and J 4 bases; bases outside gene matches: 4. Germline CDR1 is SGHTA and CDR2 is FQGTGA. This receptor was obtained from a woman in her sixties or seventies in good health and CMV-seropositive. The source material was PBMCs. This chain uses TRBV7-3 with TRBJ2-3; 9 bases map to TRBD2. CDR3 sequence (DNA): TGTGCCAGCAGCTTAGGCGGGAGGGCCGCAGATACGCAGTATTTT. This gives the protein CASSLGGRAADTQYF.